This is a list of T cell receptor beta chains from one sample in a study of cytomegalovirus exposure and HLA in healthy donors. The method was immunoSEQ multiplex PCR; TCRdb's version includes in-frame clones alone and lacks a portion of them. The sample totals about 200,000 clones. The source material was PBMCs. These receptors all stem from a boy aged 5 to 17 in good health and CMV-seronegative. Both conserved end residues are part of each CDR3. D genes are given only for firm matches.

TRBV6-5	-	TRBJ2-7	TGTGCCAGCAGACCCCAGGGGATCTACCCCTACGAGCAGTACTTC	CASRPQGIYPYEQYF
TRBV6-6	TRBD1	TRBJ2-7	TGTGCCAGCAGGCCGGGACAGGGAAGTTCCTACGAGCAGTACTTC	CASRPGQGSSYEQYF
TRBV29-1	TRBD1	TRBJ1-2	TGCAGCGTTTCCGGGACAGGGTTTTATGGCTACACCTTC	CSVSGTGFYGYTF
TRBV7-2	TRBD2	TRBJ2-5	TGTGCCAGCAGCTTAGTAACTAGCGGGGGGCAAGAGACCCAGTACTTC	CASSLVTSGGQETQYF
TRBV14	TRBD1	TRBJ2-1	TGTGCCAGCAGCCCCGACAGGGGACCCTACAATGAGCAGTTCTTC	CASSPDRGPYNEQFF
TRBV15	-	TRBJ2-5	TGTGCCACCAGCAGATCCCAGGGCCCGCTTGGAGAGACCCAGTACTTC	CATSRSQGPLGETQYF
TRBV5-6	-	TRBJ1-1	TGTGCCAGCAGCCGGAGTGGACGGGAGAACACTGAAGCTTTCTTT	CASSRSGRENTEAFF
TRBV6-5	TRBD1	TRBJ2-5	TGTACCAGCAGTTACCAGGGGGCGCGGGAGACCCAGTACTTC	CTSSYQGARETQYF
TRBV7-9	-	TRBJ1-3	TGTGCCAGCAGCTCGACTTTTTTCAACTCTGGAAACACCATATATTTT	CASSSTFFNSGNTIYF
TRBV7-2	TRBD2	TRBJ2-7	TGTGCCAGCAGCCCTCCGGGAGCGGGGAACTCCTACGAGCAGTACTTC	CASSPPGAGNSYEQYF
TRBV7-2	-	TRBJ1-2	TGTGCCAGCAGCTTAGATGGAGCTCGTGGCTACACCTTC	CASSLDGARGYTF
TRBV5-1	TRBD2	TRBJ2-5	TGCGCCAGCAGCTTGATAGCGGGGGGGCAAGAGACCCAGTACTTC	CASSLIAGGQETQYF
TRBV19	TRBD2	TRBJ2-7	TGTGCCACCAGCGGGGGACTCTCCTACGAGCAGTACTTC	CATSGGLSYEQYF
TRBV25-1	TRBD1	TRBJ2-3	TGTGCCAGCACCAGGATGGACAGGGACGCAGATACGCAGTATTTT	CASTRMDRDADTQYF
TRBV11-2	TRBD1	TRBJ1-1	TGTGCCAGCAGCCGGACAGGGGGGGGTACTGAAGCTTTCTTT	CASSRTGGGTEAFF
TRBV6-5	-	TRBJ1-3	TGTGCCAGCAGCCTCGGGGGTTCTGGAAACACCATATATTTT	CASSLGGSGNTIYF
TRBV4-2	-	TRBJ1-2	TGTGCCAGCAGCCAGGCGGGGACCGCGCCCTATGGCTACACCTTC	CASSQAGTAPYGYTF
TRBV5-4	-	TRBJ2-2	TGTGCCAGCAGACTGGCTGGGACAAGTGCCGGGGAGCTGTTTTTT	CASRLAGTSAGELFF
TRBV30	-	TRBJ1-6	TGTGCCTGGAGTGAAGGGGAATATTCACCCCTCCACTTT	CAWSEGEYSPLHF
TRBV30	TRBD2	TRBJ2-7	TGTGCCTGGAGAACTAGCGGGGGTACCTACGAGCAGTACTTC	CAWRTSGGTYEQYF
TRBV11-2	TRBD1	TRBJ1-2	TGTGCCAGCGGCTCCAGAGGGACCAGACAGGGCATCTATGGCTACACCTTC	CASGSRGTRQGIYGYTF
TRBV9	TRBD2	TRBJ2-1	TGTGCCAGCAGCGTAGTTCCCGGCGGGGGGGCGAATGAGCAGTTCTTC	CASSVVPGGGANEQFF
TRBV5-1	TRBD1	TRBJ2-3	TGCGCCAGCAGCTTAGGCAGGGGGCTGACAGATACGCAGTATTTT	CASSLGRGLTDTQYF
TRBV15	-	TRBJ2-3	TGTGCCACCAGCACAAAAATAGGGGGTTTCACAGATACGCAGTATTTT	CATSTKIGGFTDTQYF
TRBV18	-	TRBJ1-5	TGTGCCAGCTCAGCGCTAGATAATCAGCCCCAGCATTTT	CASSALDNQPQHF
TRBV30	-	TRBJ1-4	TGTGCCTGGAGTGGACAGGACAAAAAACTGTTTTTT	CAWSGQDKKLFF
TRBV19	-	TRBJ2-2	TGTGCCAGTAGCCTACTCTCGAACACCGGGGAGCTGTTTTTT	CASSLLSNTGELFF
TRBV19	-	TRBJ2-1	TGTGCCAGTAGTGTATATTTGGAGGGGATCTACAATGAGCAGTTCTTC	CASSVYLEGIYNEQFF
TRBV7-9	-	TRBJ2-3	TGTGCCAGCAGCTTGGACACTAGCACAGATACGCAGTATTTT	CASSLDTSTDTQYF
TRBV29-1	TRBD2	TRBJ2-5	TGCAGCGTTGAAGATTTATTGGGGGGGTACCAAGAGACCCAGTACTTC	CSVEDLLGGYQETQYF
TRBV7-9	-	TRBJ1-1	TGTGCCAGCAGCTTGTCGAGCAGGGACATACAAAGGAACACTGAAGCTTTCTTT	CASSLSSRDIQRNTEAFF
TRBV7-2	TRBD2	TRBJ2-3	TGTGCCAGCAGCCGGGACTACCTCACAGATACGCAGTATTTT	CASSRDYLTDTQYF
TRBV4-2	-	TRBJ2-7	TGTGCCAGCAGCCAAGAATTCCACGGGGAATACGAGCAGTACTTC	CASSQEFHGEYEQYF
TRBV19	TRBD2	TRBJ2-3	TGTGCCAGTAGGGCTAGCGGGGGGCCCGGAGATACGCAGTATTTT	CASRASGGPGDTQYF
TRBV29-1	-	TRBJ2-6	TGCAGCGTTGAGGAGGGGGGGTCTGGGGCCAACGTCCTGACTTTC	CSVEEGGSGANVLTF
TRBV29-1	TRBD2	TRBJ2-3	TGCAGCGTACACGCGGGGGCGGGGGGGCCAGATACGCAGTATTTT	CSVHAGAGGPDTQYF
TRBV30	-	TRBJ1-6	TGTGCCTGGACCCCCGGACAGTATTCACCCCTCCACTTT	CAWTPGQYSPLHF
TRBV9	TRBD1	TRBJ1-4	TGTGCCAGCAGCTCCGGGACAGGAGATGAAAAACTGTTTTTT	CASSSGTGDEKLFF
TRBV30	-	TRBJ2-5	TGTGCCTGGAGTCTGACTATCGGTAGCCAGTACTTC	CAWSLTIGSQYF
TRBV15	-	TRBJ1-3	TGTGCCACCAGCAGAGAGGGCTCCCCCCTCTCTGGAAACACCATATATTTT	CATSREGSPLSGNTIYF
TRBV29-1	-	TRBJ2-7	TGCAGCGCCTCGGAGCGGGACAGGAGCTCCTACGAGCAGTACTTC	CSASERDRSSYEQYF
TRBV27	-	TRBJ1-1	TGTGCCAGCAGTTTATACAGCCAGACTGAAGCTTTCTTT	CASSLYSQTEAFF
TRBV14	-	TRBJ1-2	TGTGCCAGCAGCCAAGGATCTGTCAGGGCCAGCTATGGCTACACCTTC	CASSQGSVRASYGYTF
TRBV30	-	TRBJ2-5	TGTGCCTGGAGCTGGCTCCAAGAGACCCAGTACTTC	CAWSWLQETQYF
TRBV5-5	-	TRBJ1-5	TGTGCCAGCAGCTTGCTCCACACGGGGGTTCAGCCCCAGCATTTT	CASSLLHTGVQPQHF
TRBV27	-	TRBJ1-5	TGTGCCAGCAGTTTCTCGGGGTATAGCAATCAGCCCCAGCATTTT	CASSFSGYSNQPQHF
TRBV5-4	-	TRBJ2-3	TGTGCCAGCAATATCGGCCAGGCAGGGGATACGCAGTATTTT	CASNIGQAGDTQYF